The clone carrying this TCR beta chain was seen ten or more times. This record belongs to a study of human T cells and chemical hapten exposure. Time point meaning: patch test 2, 6 weeks after DPC sensitization. Treatment in this sample: therapeutic diphenylcyclopropenone sensitization with weekly scalp DPC. Germline V gives CDR1 MNHNY, CDR2 SVGAGI (reference sequence). The CDR3 is made up of 14 amino acids. V lost 7 bases and J lost 1, with 11 bases in between. TCRdb re-analysed the RACE reads in MiXCR, keeping a single row per CDR3 protein. The data hold about 350,000 distinct CDR3 sequences, with about 6% observed a single time.

The clonotype originates from a young woman with alopecia areata. Some clones in this sample may be carry-over from other donors' samples. The source was whole blood, collected in connection with sensitization to the hapten diphenylcyclopropenone (DPC). V and J are TRBV6-6 and TRBJ1-3; D unclear. CDR3 in amino acids: CASIGLESGNTIYF. CDR3 DNA: TGTGCCAGCATAGGGCTAGAGTCTGGAAACACCATATATTTT.